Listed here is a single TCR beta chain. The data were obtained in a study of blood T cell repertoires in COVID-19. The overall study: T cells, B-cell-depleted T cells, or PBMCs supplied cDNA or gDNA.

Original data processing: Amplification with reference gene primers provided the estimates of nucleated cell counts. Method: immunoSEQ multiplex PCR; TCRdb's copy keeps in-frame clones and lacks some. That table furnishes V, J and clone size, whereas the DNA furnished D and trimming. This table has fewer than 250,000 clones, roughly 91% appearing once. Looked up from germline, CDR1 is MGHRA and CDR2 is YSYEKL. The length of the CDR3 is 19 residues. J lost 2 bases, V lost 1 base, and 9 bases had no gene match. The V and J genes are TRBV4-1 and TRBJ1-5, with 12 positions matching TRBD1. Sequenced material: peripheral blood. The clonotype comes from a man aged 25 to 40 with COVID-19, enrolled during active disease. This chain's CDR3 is CASSQAGTGGLGGNQPQHF. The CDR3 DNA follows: TGCGCCAGCAGCCAAGCCGGGACAGGGGGCTTGGGGGGCAATCAGCCCCAGCATTTT.